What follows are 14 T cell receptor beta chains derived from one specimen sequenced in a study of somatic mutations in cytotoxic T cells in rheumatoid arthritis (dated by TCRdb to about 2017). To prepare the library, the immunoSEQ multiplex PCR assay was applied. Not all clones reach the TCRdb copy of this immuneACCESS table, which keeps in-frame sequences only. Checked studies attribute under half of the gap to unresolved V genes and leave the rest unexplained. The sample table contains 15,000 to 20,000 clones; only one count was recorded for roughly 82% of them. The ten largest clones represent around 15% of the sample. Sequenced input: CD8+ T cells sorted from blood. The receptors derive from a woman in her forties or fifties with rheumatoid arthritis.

CDR3 nucleotide sequence: TGTGCCAGCAGTTTTAGGACGAACACTGAAGCTTTCTTT. Encoded protein: CASSFRTNTEAFF. The rearrangement joins TRBV28 to TRBJ1-1; D is uncertain. Trimming cost V 3 bases and J 1 base, with 6 bases left between them. The CDR3 sequence is 13 residues long. The germline CDR1 and CDR2 sequences are MDHEN and SYDVKM.

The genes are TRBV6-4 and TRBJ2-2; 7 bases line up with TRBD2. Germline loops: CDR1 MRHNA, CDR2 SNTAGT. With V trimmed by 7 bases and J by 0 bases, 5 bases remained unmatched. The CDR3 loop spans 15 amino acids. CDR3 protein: CASTRDYTNTGELFF. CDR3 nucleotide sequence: TGTGCCAGCACCCGGGACTATACGAACACCGGGGAGCTGTTTTTT.

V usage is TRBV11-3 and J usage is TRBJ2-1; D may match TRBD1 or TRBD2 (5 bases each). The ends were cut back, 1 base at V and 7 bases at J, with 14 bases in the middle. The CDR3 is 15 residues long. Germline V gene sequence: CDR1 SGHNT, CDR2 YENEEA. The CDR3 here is CASSLGRGASNEQFF. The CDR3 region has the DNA TGTGCCAGCAGCTTAGGCCGAGGGGCGTCGAATGAGCAGTTCTTC.

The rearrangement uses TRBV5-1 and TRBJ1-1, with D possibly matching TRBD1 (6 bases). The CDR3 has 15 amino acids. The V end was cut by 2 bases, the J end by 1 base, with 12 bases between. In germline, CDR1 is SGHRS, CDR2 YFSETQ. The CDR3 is CASSLMGASNTEAFF. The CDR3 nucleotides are TGCGCCAGCAGCTTAATGGGGGCGTCGAACACTGAAGCTTTCTTT. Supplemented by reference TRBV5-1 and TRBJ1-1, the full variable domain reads KAGVTQTPRYLIKTRGQQVTLSCSPISGHRSVSWYQQTPGQGLQFLFEYFSETQRNKGNFPGRFSGRQFSNSRSEMNVSTLELGDSALYLCASSLMGASNTEAFFGQGTRLTVV.

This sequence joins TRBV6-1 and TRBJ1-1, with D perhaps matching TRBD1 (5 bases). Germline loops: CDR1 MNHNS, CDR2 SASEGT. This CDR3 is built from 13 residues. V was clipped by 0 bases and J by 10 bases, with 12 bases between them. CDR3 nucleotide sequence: TGTGCCAGCAGTGAAGCGCGGGCAGGGAGAGCTTTCTTT. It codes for CASSEARAGRAFF.

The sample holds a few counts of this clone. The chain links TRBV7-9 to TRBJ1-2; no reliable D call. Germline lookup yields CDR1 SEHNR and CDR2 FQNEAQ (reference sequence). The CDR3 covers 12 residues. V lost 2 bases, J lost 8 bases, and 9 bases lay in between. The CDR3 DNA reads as TGTGCCAGCAGCTTAAGGCGGAGCGGCTACACCTTC. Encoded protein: CASSLRRSGYTF.

CDR3 residues: CASSPTPGQISYEQYF. CDR3 DNA: TGTGCCAGCAGCCCCACCCCGGGACAGATATCCTACGAGCAGTACTTC. V and J are TRBV7-2 and TRBJ2-7; 7 bases are shared with TRBD1. The length of the CDR3 is 16 residues. The trim removed 5 bases at V and 1 base at J, leaving 11 bases unmatched. Per germline, CDR1 SGHTA and CDR2 FQGNSA.

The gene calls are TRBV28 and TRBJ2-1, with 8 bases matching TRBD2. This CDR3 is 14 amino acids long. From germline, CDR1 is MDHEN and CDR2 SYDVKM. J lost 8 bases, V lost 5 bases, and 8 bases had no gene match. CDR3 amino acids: CASSERLASDEQFF. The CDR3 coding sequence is TGTGCCAGCAGTGAGCGACTAGCGTCCGATGAGCAGTTCTTC.

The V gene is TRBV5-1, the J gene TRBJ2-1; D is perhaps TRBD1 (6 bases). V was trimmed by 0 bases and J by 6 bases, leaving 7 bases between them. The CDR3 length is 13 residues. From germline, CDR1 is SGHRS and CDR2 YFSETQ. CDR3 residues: CASSLDRVNEQFF. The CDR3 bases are TGCGCCAGCAGCTTGGACAGGGTCAATGAGCAGTTCTTC. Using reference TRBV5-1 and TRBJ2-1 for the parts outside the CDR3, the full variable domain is KAGVTQTPRYLIKTRGQQVTLSCSPISGHRSVSWYQQTPGQGLQFLFEYFSETQRNKGNFPGRFSGRQFSNSRSEMNVSTLELGDSALYLCASSLDRVNEQFFGPGTRLTVL.

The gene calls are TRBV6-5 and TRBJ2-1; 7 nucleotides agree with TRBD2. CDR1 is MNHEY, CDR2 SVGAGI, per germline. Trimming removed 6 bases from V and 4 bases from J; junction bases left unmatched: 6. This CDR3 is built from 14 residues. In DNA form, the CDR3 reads TGTGCCAGCAGCTCGGGGGGACTTTACAATGAGCAGTTCTTC. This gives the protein CASSSGGLYNEQFF.

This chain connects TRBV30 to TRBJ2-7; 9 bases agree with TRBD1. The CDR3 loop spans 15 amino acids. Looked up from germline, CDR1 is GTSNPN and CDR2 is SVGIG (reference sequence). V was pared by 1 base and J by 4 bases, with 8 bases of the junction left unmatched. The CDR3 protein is CAWSDPGQGRYEQYF. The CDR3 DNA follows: TGTGCCTGGAGTGACCCGGGACAGGGTCGATACGAGCAGTACTTC. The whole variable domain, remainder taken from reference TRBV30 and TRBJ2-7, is SQTIHQWPATLVQPVGSPLSLECTVEGTSNPNLYWYRQAAGRGLQLLFYSVGIGQISSEVPQNLSASRPQDRQFILSSKKLLLSDSGFYLCAWSDPGQGRYEQYFGPGTRLTVT.

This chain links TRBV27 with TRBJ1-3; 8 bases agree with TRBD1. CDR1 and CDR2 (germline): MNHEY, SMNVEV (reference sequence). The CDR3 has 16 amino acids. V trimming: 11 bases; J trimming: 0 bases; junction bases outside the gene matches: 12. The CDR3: CAAPQGGESSGNTIYF. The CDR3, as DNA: TGTGCCGCCCCACAGGGGGGAGAGTCCTCTGGAAACACCATATATTTT.

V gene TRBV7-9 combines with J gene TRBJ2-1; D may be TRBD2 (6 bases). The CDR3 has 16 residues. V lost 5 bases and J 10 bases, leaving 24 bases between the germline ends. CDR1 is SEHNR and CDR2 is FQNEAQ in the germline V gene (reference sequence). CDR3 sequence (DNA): TGTGCCAGCAGCCAACGGGACTCAGGCTCCCTTCTGGAGCAGTTCTTC. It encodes CASSQRDSGSLLEQFF.

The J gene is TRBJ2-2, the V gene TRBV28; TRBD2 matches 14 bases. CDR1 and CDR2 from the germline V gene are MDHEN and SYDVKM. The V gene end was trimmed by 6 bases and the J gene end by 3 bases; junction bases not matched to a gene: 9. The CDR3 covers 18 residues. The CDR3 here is CASRAAGTSGSYTGELFF. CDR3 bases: TGTGCCAGCAGGGCAGCCGGGACTAGCGGGAGCTACACCGGGGAGCTGTTTTTT.